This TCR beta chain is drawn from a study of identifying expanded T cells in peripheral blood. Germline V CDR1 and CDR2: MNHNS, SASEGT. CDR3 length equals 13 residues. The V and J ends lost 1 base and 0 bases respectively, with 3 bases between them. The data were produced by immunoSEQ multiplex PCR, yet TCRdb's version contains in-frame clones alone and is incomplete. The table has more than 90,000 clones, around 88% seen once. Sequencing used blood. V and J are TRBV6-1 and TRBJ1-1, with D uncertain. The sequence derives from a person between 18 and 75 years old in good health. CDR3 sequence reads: CASSEVLNTEAFF. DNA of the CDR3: TGTGCCAGCAGTGAAGTTTTGAACACTGAAGCTTTCTTT.